These 32 T cell receptor beta chains originate from one sample sequenced in a study of CD8 T cells in Susac syndrome. With random hexamers, reverse transcription was performed on about 0.5 to 1 ug of RNA. From the immunoSEQ multiplex PCR reads, TCRdb called clonotypes with MiXCR, one entry per CDR3 protein. The repertoire holds under 200,000 distinct CDR3 sequences, with approximately 95% as singletons. The sample taken for sequencing was CD8+ T cells from PBMCs. The source is a human donor with multiple sclerosis.

The chain has TRBV3-1 and TRBJ2-6; 7 bases align to TRBD1. V was clipped by 2 bases and J by 1 base; unmatched bases: 2. Looked up from germline, CDR1 is LGHDT and CDR2 is YNNKEL (reference sequence). CDR3 length: 16 amino acids. CDR3 in DNA: TGTGCCAGCAGCCAACAGGGGGTGTCTGGGGCCAACGTCCTGACTTTC. Translated: CASSQQGVSGANVLTF.

Here the CDR3 reads CACDSPAVYTQYF. The CDR3 DNA reads as TGTGCCTGTGACAGCCCGGCGGTGTATACGCAGTATTTT. The chain joins TRBV30 to TRBJ2-3, with D perhaps TRBD1 (5 bases). There are 13 residues in the CDR3. Trimming shortened V by 6 bases and J by 7 bases, and 17 bases separated the two germline ends. The germline V gene has CDR1 GTSNPN and CDR2 SVGIG (reference sequence).

This chain connects TRBV20-1 to TRBJ1-1, with a weak D call TRBD1 (6 bases). In germline, CDR1 is DFQATT, CDR2 SNEGSKA (reference sequence). The CDR3 totals 15 residues. V lost 0 bases and J 8 bases, leaving 19 bases between the germline ends. This CDR3 reads CSARDRGRGEREAFF. The CDR3 coding sequence is TGCAGTGCTAGAGATAGGGGCAGGGGCGAAAGGGAAGCTTTCTTT.

The chain employs TRBV15 and TRBJ2-1; TRBD2 matches 11 bases. Per the germline V gene, CDR1 is LNHNV and CDR2 is YYDKDF (reference sequence). The ends lost 0 bases at V and 9 bases at J; junction bases unmatched: 7. The CDR3 consists of 16 residues. The DNA of the CDR3 is TGTGCCACCAGCAGAGATTGGGCTAGCGGGAGGCGTGAGCAGTTCTTC. Protein product: CATSRDWASGRREQFF. Full variable domain (remainder filled in from reference TRBV15 and TRBJ2-1): DAMVIQNPRYQVTQFGKPVTLSCSQTLNHNVMYWYQQKSSQAPKLLFHYYDKDFNNEADTPDNFQSRRPNTSFCFLDIRSPGLGDTAMYLCATSRDWASGRREQFFGPGTRLTVL.

The J gene is TRBJ2-1, the V gene TRBV15; 7 nucleotides agree with TRBD2. J gave up 4 bases and V 3 bases, and 9 bases lay outside the gene matches. The germline V gene has CDR1 LNHNV and CDR2 YYDKDF (reference sequence). CDR3 length equals 16 residues. The CDR3 nucleotides read TGTGCCACCAGCAGGGGTTCGGCTAGCGGATACAATGAGCAGTTCTTC. Its translation: CATSRGSASGYNEQFF.

The chain is built from TRBV20-1 and TRBJ2-2, with 9 positions matching TRBD1. The V gene's germline CDR1 is DFQATT and CDR2 SNEGSKA (reference sequence). The V and J ends lost 6 bases and 2 bases, in that order; junction bases with no gene match: 4. This CDR3 spans 14 amino acids. CDR3 amino acids: CSAWDRVNTGELFF. The DNA of the CDR3 is TGCAGTGCCTGGGACAGGGTTAACACCGGGGAGCTGTTTTTT.

The chain joins TRBV12-3 or TRBV12-4 to TRBJ1-4, with a tentative D call TRBD1 (6 bases). Trimming took 3 bases from V and 8 from J, leaving 19 bases between them. This CDR3 has 16 residues. This CDR3 is CASSLGRDIKKEKLFF. CDR3 sequence (DNA): TGTGCCAGCAGTTTGGGTAGGGACATAAAGAAGGAAAAACTGTTTTTT.

The chain couples TRBV7-9 to TRBJ1-5; no definite D call. CDR1 and CDR2 from the germline V gene are SEHNR and FQNEAQ (reference sequence). V lost 10 bases to trimming and J lost 11 bases, with 12 bases between them. This CDR3 spans 10 amino acids. The CDR3 protein is CATPPTAQHF. CDR3 bases: TGTGCCACCCCGCCGACGGCCCAGCATTTT.

The chain combines TRBV19 with TRBJ2-3; TRBD2 might be the D (5 bases). Germline loops: CDR1 LNHDA, CDR2 SQIVND (reference sequence). V lost 5 bases, J lost 2 bases, and 8 bases lay in between. The length of the CDR3 is 13 residues. Here the CDR3 reads CASSPGLTDTQYF. CDR3 DNA: TGTGCCAGTAGTCCCGGACTCACAGATACGCAGTATTTT.

This chain connects TRBV20-1 to TRBJ2-1; TRBD2 matches 13 bases. Germline V lookup: CDR1 DFQATT, CDR2 SNEGSKA (reference sequence). The V gene end was trimmed by 0 bases and the J gene end by 4 bases; junction bases not matched to a gene: 3. The CDR3 totals 16 residues. CDR3 amino acids: CSARDSTSGRYNEQFF. The CDR3 DNA reads TGCAGTGCTAGAGATTCGACTAGCGGGAGGTACAATGAGCAGTTCTTC.

A single count supports this clonotype. V usage is TRBV7-9 and J usage is TRBJ2-1; 7 positions agree with TRBD1. Germline V lookup: CDR1 SEHNR, CDR2 FQNEAQ (reference sequence). Germline trimming cut 5 bases from V and 13 bases from J; bases unmatched to any gene: 8. This CDR3 spans 12 amino acids. The CDR3 protein is CASSLTGTEQFF. For the CDR3, the DNA is TGTGCCAGCAGCCTAACCGGGACAGAACAGTTCTTC.

The chain uses TRBV20-1 and TRBJ2-1; 12 bases line up with TRBD2. The length of the CDR3 is 17 residues. With 0 bases clipped from V and 6 bases from J, the junction kept 9 bases outside the gene matches. From germline, CDR1 is DFQATT and CDR2 SNEGSKA (reference sequence). CDR3: CSARDETSGGPINEQFF. CDR3 bases: TGCAGTGCTAGAGATGAAACTAGCGGGGGGCCTATCAATGAGCAGTTCTTC.

The CDR3 loop reads CAWSAEVATEAFF. CDR3 DNA sequence: TGTGCCTGGAGTGCTGAGGTCGCCACTGAAGCTTTCTTT. V usage is TRBV30 and J usage is TRBJ1-1; no reliable D call. The V gene lost 1 base and the J gene lost 4 bases, with 10 bases spanning the gap. The CDR3 consists of 13 residues. Germline V gene data show CDR1 as GTSNPN and CDR2 as SVGIG (reference sequence).

This chain connects TRBV20-1 to TRBJ2-7; perhaps TRBD1 as D (6 bases). With 4 bases removed from V and 1 base from J, the gap between germline ends came to 8 bases. The CDR3 extends over 12 amino acids. Germline V gives CDR1 DFQATT, CDR2 SNEGSKA (reference sequence). The CDR3 sequence is CSATGQSYEQYF. CDR3 bases: TGCAGTGCTACTGGACAGTCCTACGAGCAGTACTTC.

J is TRBJ1-3 and V is TRBV3-1; D ambiguous. V shed 0 bases and J shed 0 bases, with 6 bases lying between them. This CDR3 comprises 15 residues. Germline loops: CDR1 LGHDT, CDR2 YNNKEL (reference sequence). CDR3 amino acids: CASSQDLSSGNTIYF. The CDR3 DNA reads TGTGCCAGCAGCCAAGACTTGAGCTCTGGAAACACCATATATTTT.

This rearrangement joins TRBV3-1 to TRBJ2-1; no reliable D call. CDR3 length: 14 residues. The ends were cut back, 7 bases at V and 5 bases at J, with 15 bases in the middle. Per the germline V gene, CDR1 is LGHDT and CDR2 is YNNKEL (reference sequence). CDR3 sequence: CASTRGYADNEQFF. CDR3 nucleotide sequence: TGTGCCAGCACGAGAGGCTACGCCGACAATGAGCAGTTCTTC.

V usage is TRBV29-1 and J usage is TRBJ2-7; D gene uncertain. The length of the CDR3 is 14 residues. Trimming removed 0 bases from V and 2 bases from J, with 11 bases in between. The germline CDR1 and CDR2 sequences are SQVTM and ANQGSEA. CDR3 DNA: TGCAGCGTTGAAGATCTAGAAGGCACCTACGAGCAGTACTTC. The encoded protein is CSVEDLEGTYEQYF.

In regard to this clonotype: Sequence at one end of the junction differs from germline and may be a read error. The rearrangement links TRBV7-9 to TRBJ2-1; 7 positions agree with TRBD2. CDR1 and CDR2 from the germline V gene are SEHNR and FQNEAQ (reference sequence). The CDR3 has 14 residues. The CDR3: CASRGGTNLNEQFF. The CDR3 nucleotides read TGCGCCAGCAGAGGAGGGACTAACCTCAATGAGCAGTTCTTC.

The chain uses TRBV5-4 and TRBJ2-7; D possibly corresponds to TRBD1 (6 bases). V was clipped by 4 bases and J by 6 bases, with 14 bases between them. Germline CDR1 reads SGHNT; CDR2 reads YYREEE (reference sequence). The CDR3 runs to 13 residues. DNA for the CDR3: TGTGCCAGCAGCCGTGGGACATCGGGCGAGCAGTACTTC. Amino acids: CASSRGTSGEQYF.

The chain uses TRBV19 and TRBJ2-7; D is undetermined. V shed 8 bases and J shed 0 bases, with 11 bases lying between them. Per the germline V gene, CDR1 is LNHDA and CDR2 is SQIVND (reference sequence). This CDR3 contains 13 residues. This CDR3 reads CASSYSTSYEQYF. As DNA, the CDR3 is TGTGCCAGTTCGTACTCAACCTCCTACGAGCAGTACTTC. Drawing the rest from reference TRBV19 and TRBJ2-7, the complete variable domain is DGGITQSPKYLFRKEGQNVTLSCEQNLNHDAMYWYRQDPGQGLRLIYYSQIVNDFQKGDIAEGYSVSREKKESFPLTVTSAQKNPTAFYLCASSYSTSYEQYFGPGTRLTVT.

This chain connects TRBV9 to TRBJ1-2; a possible D gene is TRBD1 (5 bases). The CDR3 spans 11 residues. CDR1 is SGDLS and CDR2 is YYNGEE in the germline V gene. Trimming took 0 bases from V and 14 from J, leaving 11 bases between them. The CDR3 here is CASSVGGTSTF. The CDR3, as DNA: TGTGCCAGCAGCGTAGGAGGGACGAGTACCTTC.

CDR3: CASSPEASGRAGQETQYF. The CDR3, as DNA: TGTGCCAGCAGCCCAGAGGCTAGCGGGAGGGCAGGGCAAGAGACCCAGTACTTC. The chain combines TRBV3-1 with TRBJ2-5; the match to TRBD2 covers 12 bases. Germline V gives CDR1 LGHDT, CDR2 YNNKEL (reference sequence). V trimming: 4 bases; J trimming: 2 bases; junction bases outside the gene matches: 11. This CDR3 is 18 amino acids long.

The chain recombines TRBV20-1 with TRBJ2-3, with 15 positions matching TRBD2. Per germline, CDR1 DFQATT and CDR2 SNEGSKA (reference sequence). With 4 bases clipped from V and 0 bases from J, the junction kept 5 bases outside the gene matches. The CDR3 extends over 17 amino acids. The CDR3: CSAIGLAGGLSTDTQYF. The CDR3 region has the DNA TGCAGTGCTATCGGACTAGCGGGAGGGCTGAGCACAGATACGCAGTATTTT.

J is TRBJ1-1 and V is TRBV20-1, with a weak D call TRBD1 (6 bases). Germline V gene lookup returns CDR1 DFQATT and CDR2 SNEGSKA (reference sequence). Trimming cost V 0 bases and J 10 bases, with 15 bases left between them. The CDR3 sequence is 13 residues long. CDR3 residues: CSARDDGDRRAFF. As DNA, the CDR3 is TGCAGTGCTAGAGATGACGGAGACAGGAGAGCTTTCTTT.

This sequence joins TRBV19 and TRBJ2-7; unclear D gene. The CDR3 is made up of 12 amino acids. Germline lookup yields CDR1 LNHDA and CDR2 SQIVND (reference sequence). Trimming left V 6 bases short and J 7 bases short, with 13 bases between. The CDR3 DNA sequence: TGTGCCAGTAGAAATTCCCGGTGGGAGCAGTACTTC. Amino acid sequence: CASRNSRWEQYF.

The chain carries TRBV5-1 and TRBJ2-7, with 10 bases fitting TRBD1. This CDR3 is built from 14 residues. The junction had 7 bases not matched to a gene; V was cut back by 4 bases and J by 6 bases. CDR1 is SGHRS, CDR2 YFSETQ, per germline. The CDR3 DNA is TGCGCCAGCAGCATTGACAGGGGGCTACCCGAGCAGTACTTC. The encoded protein is CASSIDRGLPEQYF.

The chain combines TRBV27 with TRBJ2-3; unclear D gene. V gave up 6 bases and J gave up 5 bases, with 12 bases separating them. This CDR3 spans 13 amino acids. CDR1 is MNHEY, CDR2 SMNVEV, per germline (reference sequence). The CDR3 sequence is CASRPLTLDTQYF. As DNA, the CDR3 is TGTGCCAGCAGACCCCTCACATTAGATACGCAGTATTTT.

This chain's CDR3 is CSAGRERNIQYF. CDR3 coding DNA: TGCAGCGCCGGACGAGAAAGAAACATTCAGTACTTC. V and J are TRBV29-1 and TRBJ2-4; D not resolved. The CDR3 has 12 residues. The V and J ends lost 7 bases and 6 bases respectively, with 13 bases between them. CDR1 and CDR2 from the germline V gene are SQVTM and ANQGSEA.

In this sample, this clonotype turned up a few times. The gene calls are TRBV7-2 and TRBJ2-5; a weak D match, TRBD2 (5 bases). CDR1 is SGHTA, CDR2 FQGNSA, per germline. V was trimmed by 0 bases and J by 3 bases, leaving 11 bases between them. CDR3 length equals 15 residues. The CDR3, as DNA: TGTGCCAGCAGCTTAGCCCTAGCCCGAAAAGAGACCCAGTACTTC. It encodes CASSLALARKETQYF.

This clonotype was seen once. This sequence joins TRBV12-3 or TRBV12-4 and TRBJ2-3; 9 bases align to TRBD2. The CDR3 covers 16 residues. V lost 0 bases and J lost 4; bases outside the gene matches: 5. The CDR3: CASSLASGSRADTQYF. CDR3 nucleotides: TGTGCCAGCAGTTTAGCTAGCGGGAGTCGTGCAGATACGCAGTATTTT.

The rearrangement joins TRBV6-5 to TRBJ2-5, with D tentatively TRBD1 or TRBD2 (6 bases each). The CDR3 has 15 amino acids. Germline V gene sequence: CDR1 MNHEY, CDR2 SVGAGI. Deletions cut 2 bases from V and 4 bases from J, with 14 bases between. The CDR3, as DNA: TGTGCCAGCAGTTACGGCACGGGGGCCGGAGAGACCCAGTACTTC. Protein sequence: CASSYGTGAGETQYF.

This rearrangement joins TRBV7-9 to TRBJ1-1; D is possibly TRBD1 (6 bases). CDR1 and CDR2 (germline): SEHNR, FQNEAQ (reference sequence). Trimming removed 4 bases at V and 11 bases at J, with 20 bases between. The CDR3 is made up of 14 amino acids. This CDR3 reads CASSSGLGHRGAFF. The DNA of the CDR3 is TGTGCCAGCAGCTCAGGTCTGGGACATAGGGGGGCTTTCTTT.